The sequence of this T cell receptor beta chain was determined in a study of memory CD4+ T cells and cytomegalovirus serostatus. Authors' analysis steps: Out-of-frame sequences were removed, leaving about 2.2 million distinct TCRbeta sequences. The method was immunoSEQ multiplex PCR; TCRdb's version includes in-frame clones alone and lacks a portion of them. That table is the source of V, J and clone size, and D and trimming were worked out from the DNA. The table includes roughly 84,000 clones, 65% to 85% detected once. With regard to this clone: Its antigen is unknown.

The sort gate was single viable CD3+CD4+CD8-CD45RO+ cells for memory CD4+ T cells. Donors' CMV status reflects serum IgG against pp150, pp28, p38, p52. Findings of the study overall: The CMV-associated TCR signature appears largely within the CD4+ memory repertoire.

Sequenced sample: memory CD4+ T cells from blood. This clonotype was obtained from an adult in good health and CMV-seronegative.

In DNA, the CDR3 is TGTGCCAGCAGTCCCGGGACCCCTGGTAGGGGTGGCTACACCTTC. As protein: CASSPGTPGRGGYTF. V usage is TRBV6-6 and J usage is TRBJ1-2; tentatively, D is TRBD1 (5 bases). Germline loops: CDR1 MNHNY, CDR2 SVGAGI (reference sequence). The CDR3 has 15 amino acids. The ends were cut back, 5 bases at V and 7 bases at J, with 20 bases in the middle.